This T cell receptor beta chain originates from a study of blood T cell repertoires in COVID-19. In the original analysis: Nucleated cell counts were estimated from reference gene primer amplification. Only in-frame clones appear in the TCRdb table, and some are missing; sequencing was by immunoSEQ multiplex PCR. The V and J calls and clone size come from that table; D and trimming were worked out from the DNA. The top ten clones hold more than 9% of a sample with 110,000 to 150,000 clones, around nine tenths of them seen once. A single count supports this clone. The sequence derives from a man in his fifties or sixties with active or convalescent COVID-19. The specimen sequenced was peripheral blood.

CDR3 residues: CASSLYGGEYEQYF. CDR3 coding DNA: TGTGCCAGCAGTTTATACGGGGGTGAATACGAGCAGTACTTC. The chain has TRBV27 and TRBJ2-7, with D possibly TRBD2 on 6 matching bases. The CDR3 has 14 amino acids. The germline V and J ends were trimmed by 1 base and 4 bases, with 11 bases remaining between them. Germline CDR1 is MNHEY and CDR2 is SMNVEV (reference sequence).